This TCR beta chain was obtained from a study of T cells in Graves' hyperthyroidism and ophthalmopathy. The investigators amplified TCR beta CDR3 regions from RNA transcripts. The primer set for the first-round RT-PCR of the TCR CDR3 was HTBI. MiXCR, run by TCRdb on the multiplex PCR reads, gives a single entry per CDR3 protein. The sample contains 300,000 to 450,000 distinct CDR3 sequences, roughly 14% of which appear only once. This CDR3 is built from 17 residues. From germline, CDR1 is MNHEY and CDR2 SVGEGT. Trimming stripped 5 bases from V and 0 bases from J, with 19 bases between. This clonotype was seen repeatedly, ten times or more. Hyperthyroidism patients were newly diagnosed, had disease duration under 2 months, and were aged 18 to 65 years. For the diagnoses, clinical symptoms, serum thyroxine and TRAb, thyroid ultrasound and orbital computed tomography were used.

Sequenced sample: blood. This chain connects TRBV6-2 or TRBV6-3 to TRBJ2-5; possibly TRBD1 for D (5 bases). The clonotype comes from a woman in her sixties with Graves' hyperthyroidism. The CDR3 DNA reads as TGTGCCAGCAGTAGGGGTCCCGGACAATTAGACCAAGAGACCCAGTACTTC. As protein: CASSRGPGQLDQETQYF.